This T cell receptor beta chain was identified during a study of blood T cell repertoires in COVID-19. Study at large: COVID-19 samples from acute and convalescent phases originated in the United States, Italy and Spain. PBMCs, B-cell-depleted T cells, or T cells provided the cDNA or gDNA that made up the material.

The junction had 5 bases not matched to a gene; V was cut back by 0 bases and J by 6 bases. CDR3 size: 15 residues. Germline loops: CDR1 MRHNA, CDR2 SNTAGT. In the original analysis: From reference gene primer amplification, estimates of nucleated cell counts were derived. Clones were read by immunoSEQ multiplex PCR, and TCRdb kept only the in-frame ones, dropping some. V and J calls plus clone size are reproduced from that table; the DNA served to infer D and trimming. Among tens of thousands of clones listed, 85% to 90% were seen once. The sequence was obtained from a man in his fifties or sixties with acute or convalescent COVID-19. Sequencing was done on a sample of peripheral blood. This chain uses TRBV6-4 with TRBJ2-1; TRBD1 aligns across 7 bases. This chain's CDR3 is CASSDSTAGGNEQFF. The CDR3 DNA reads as TGTGCCAGCAGTGACTCGACGGCAGGGGGCAATGAGCAGTTCTTC.